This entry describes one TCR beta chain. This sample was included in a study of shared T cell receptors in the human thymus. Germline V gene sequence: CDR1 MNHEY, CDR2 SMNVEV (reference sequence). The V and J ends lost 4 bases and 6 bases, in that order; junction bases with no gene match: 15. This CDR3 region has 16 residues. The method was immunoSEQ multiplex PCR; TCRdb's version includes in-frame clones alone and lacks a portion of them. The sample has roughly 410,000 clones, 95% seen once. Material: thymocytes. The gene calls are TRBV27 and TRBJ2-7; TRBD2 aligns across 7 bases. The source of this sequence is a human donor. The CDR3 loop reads CASSCSLGGRAVEQYF. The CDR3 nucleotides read TGTGCCAGCAGTTGCTCCCTAGGAGGGAGGGCAGTCGAGCAGTACTTC.